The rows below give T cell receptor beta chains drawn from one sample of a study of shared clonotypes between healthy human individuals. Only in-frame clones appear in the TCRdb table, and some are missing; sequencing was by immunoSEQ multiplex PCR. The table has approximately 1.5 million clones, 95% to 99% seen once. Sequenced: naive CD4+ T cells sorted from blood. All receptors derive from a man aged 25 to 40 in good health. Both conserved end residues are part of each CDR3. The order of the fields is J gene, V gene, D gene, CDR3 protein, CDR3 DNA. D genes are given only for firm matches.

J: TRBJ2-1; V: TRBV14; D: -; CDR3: CASSQLGSHEQFF; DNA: TGTGCCAGCAGCCAACTCGGCTCTCATGAGCAGTTCTTC
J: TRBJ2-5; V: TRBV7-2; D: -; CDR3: CASSSTSQETQYF; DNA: TGTGCCAGCAGCTCCACAAGCCAAGAGACCCAGTACTTC
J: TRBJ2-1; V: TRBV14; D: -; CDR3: CASSKGNEQFF; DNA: TGTGCCAGCAGCAAGGGGAATGAGCAGTTCTTC
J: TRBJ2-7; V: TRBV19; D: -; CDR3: CASSIAGRRAHEQYF; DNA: TGTGCCAGTAGTATAGCTGGACGGAGGGCCCACGAGCAGTACTTC
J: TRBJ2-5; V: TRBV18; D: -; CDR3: CASSHNAAVEETQYF; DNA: TGTGCCAGCTCCCATAACGCGGCGGTCGAAGAGACCCAGTACTTC
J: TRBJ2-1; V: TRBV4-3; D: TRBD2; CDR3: CASSQEIGLAGGNEQFF; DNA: TGCGCCAGCAGCCAAGAGATTGGACTAGCGGGAGGAAATGAGCAGTTCTTC
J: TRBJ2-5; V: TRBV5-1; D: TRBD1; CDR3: CASSSRDRGSETQYF; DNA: TGCGCCAGCAGCTCTAGGGACAGGGGGTCGGAGACCCAGTACTTC
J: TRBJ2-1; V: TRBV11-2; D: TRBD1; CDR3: CASSPKPRGRRYNEQFF; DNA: TGTGCCAGCAGCCCCAAACCCAGGGGGCGGAGGTACAATGAGCAGTTCTTC
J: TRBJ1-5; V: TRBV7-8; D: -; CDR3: CASSLEVGYQPQHF; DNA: TGTGCCAGCAGCTTAGAAGTGGGTTACCAGCCCCAGCATTTT
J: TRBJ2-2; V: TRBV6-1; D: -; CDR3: CASSVGPNTGELFF; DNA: TGTGCCAGCAGTGTCGGACCGAACACCGGGGAGCTGTTTTTT
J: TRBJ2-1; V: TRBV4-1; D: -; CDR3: CASSQAGVEFF; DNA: TGCGCCAGCAGCCAAGCCGGGGTGGAGTTCTTC
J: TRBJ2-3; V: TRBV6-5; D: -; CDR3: CAATRAGLGPDTQYF; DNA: TGTGCCGCGACCAGGGCGGGACTCGGGCCAGATACGCAGTATTTT
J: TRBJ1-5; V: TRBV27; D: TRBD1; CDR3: CASSSWTGTNQPQHF; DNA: TGTGCCAGCAGTTCCTGGACAGGGACAAATCAGCCCCAGCATTTT
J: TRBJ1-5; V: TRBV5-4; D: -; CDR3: CASSLGDQPQHF; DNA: TGTGCCAGCAGCTTGGGAGATCAGCCCCAGCATTTT
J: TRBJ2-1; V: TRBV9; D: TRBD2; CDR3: CASSVAGLAVYNEQFF; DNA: TGTGCCAGCAGCGTAGCGGGACTAGCGGTCTACAATGAGCAGTTCTTC
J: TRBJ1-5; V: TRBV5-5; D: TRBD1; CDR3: CASSQTLDRGKGPQHF; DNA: TGTGCCAGCAGCCAGACCCTAGACAGGGGAAAGGGACCCCAGCATTTT
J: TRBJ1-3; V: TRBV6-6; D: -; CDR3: CASTSGPSSGNTIYF; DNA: TGTGCCAGCACCTCAGGGCCTAGCTCTGGAAACACCATATATTTT
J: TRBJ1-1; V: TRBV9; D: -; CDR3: CASSVDSYNTEAFF; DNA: TGTGCCAGCAGCGTAGATTCGTACAACACTGAAGCTTTCTTT
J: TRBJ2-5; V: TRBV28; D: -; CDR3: CASSLQGRKETQYF; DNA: TGTGCCAGCAGTTTGCAGGGGCGGAAAGAGACCCAGTACTTC
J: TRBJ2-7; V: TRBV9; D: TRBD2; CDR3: CASSVAGSGGPYEQYF; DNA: TGTGCCAGCAGCGTAGCGGGGTCGGGAGGGCCCTACGAGCAGTACTTC
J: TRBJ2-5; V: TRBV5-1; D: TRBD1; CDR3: CASRLSWDSRGETQYF; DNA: TGCGCCAGCAGGCTAAGTTGGGACAGTCGGGGAGAGACCCAGTACTTC
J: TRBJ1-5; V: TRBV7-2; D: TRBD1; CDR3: CASSFDRGTQHF; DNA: TGTGCCAGCAGCTTCGACAGGGGAACTCAGCATTTT
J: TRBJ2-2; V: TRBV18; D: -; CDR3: CASSLFSGVTGELFF; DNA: TGTGCCAGCTCACTTTTTTCAGGGGTCACCGGGGAGCTGTTTTTT
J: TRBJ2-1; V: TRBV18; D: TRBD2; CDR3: CASVAGGFNEQFF; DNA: TGTGCCAGCGTAGCGGGAGGCTTCAATGAGCAGTTCTTC
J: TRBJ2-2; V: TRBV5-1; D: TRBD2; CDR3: CASSLGASGNPGELFF; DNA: TGCGCCAGCAGCCTCGGAGCTAGCGGGAATCCCGGGGAGCTGTTTTTT